This entry lists 22 T cell receptor beta chains sequenced from one sample in a study of CD8 T cells in Susac syndrome. The RNA input was about 0.45 to 1 ug, and it was reverse transcribed with random hexamers. One entry per CDR3 protein results from TCRdb running MiXCR on the immunoSEQ multiplex PCR reads. Of about 120,000 distinct CDR3 sequences in the sample, approximately 94% were seen once. Input material: CD4+ T cells from PBMCs. These TCRs come from a human donor in good health.

The chain links TRBV12-3 or TRBV12-4 to TRBJ2-2; D is unclear. V shed 7 bases and J shed 1 base, with 7 bases lying between them. The length of the CDR3 is 13 residues. Here the CDR3 DNA reads TGTGCCAGCATTCTCGGGAACACCGGGGAGCTGTTTTTT. Translated, it gives CASILGNTGELFF.

This clonotype was seen more than once but under ten times. The chain links TRBV6-1 to TRBJ1-1; no clear D gene. V was trimmed by 5 bases and J by 8 bases, leaving 15 bases between them. The CDR3 consists of 13 residues. The germline V gene encodes CDR1 MNHNS and CDR2 SASEGT. CDR3 in amino acids: CASSPGRLVEAFF. For the CDR3, the DNA is TGTGCCAGCAGTCCCGGCAGGTTAGTGGAAGCTTTCTTT.

This chain connects TRBV30 to TRBJ1-5; D possibly corresponds to TRBD1 (5 bases). CDR1 is GTSNPN and CDR2 is SVGIG in the germline V gene (reference sequence). The CDR3 covers 13 residues. V lost 0 bases and J 7 bases, leaving 10 bases between the germline ends. CDR3 loop: CAWSVGHRQPQHF. CDR3 DNA: TGTGCCTGGAGTGTTGGACACCGCCAGCCCCAGCATTTT.

The chain joins TRBV7-9 to TRBJ2-7; D not certain. Germline V gives CDR1 SEHNR, CDR2 FQNEAQ (reference sequence). The length of the CDR3 is 13 residues. The V end lost 3 bases, the J end lost 1 base, and 7 bases lay between the germline ends. The CDR3: CASSLKGSYEQYF. The CDR3 nucleotides read TGTGCCAGCAGCTTGAAAGGGTCCTACGAGCAGTACTTC.

CDR3: CASSRLALQETQYF. The DNA for the CDR3 is TGTGCCAGCAGCCGGTTAGCGCTACAAGAGACCCAGTACTTC. This chain joins TRBV2 and TRBJ2-5, with a weak D call TRBD2 (5 bases). Germline loops: CDR1 SNHLY, CDR2 FYNNEI. This CDR3 contains 14 residues. V was cut by 6 bases and J by 2 bases, with 13 bases left in between.

V and J are TRBV3-1 and TRBJ2-5, with TRBD2 matching over 10 bases. The CDR3 length is 15 residues. The junction had 6 bases not matched to a gene; V was cut back by 4 bases and J by 4 bases. CDR1 is LGHDT, CDR2 YNNKEL, per germline (reference sequence). This CDR3 is CASSPLAGVAETQYF. As DNA, the CDR3 is TGTGCCAGCAGCCCCCTAGCGGGAGTTGCAGAGACCCAGTACTTC.

The CDR3 loop reads CASTPGVGELFF. CDR3 coding DNA: TGTGCCAGCACCCCTGGTGTAGGGGAGCTGTTTTTT. The genes are TRBV12-3 or TRBV12-4 and TRBJ2-2; D is undetermined. The CDR3 is 12 amino acids. V lost 7 bases to trimming and J lost 8 bases, with 11 bases between them.

The genes are TRBV21-1 and TRBJ1-5. TRBV21-1 is classified as a pseudogene. The CDR3 consists of 11 residues. This CDR3 is CASRMKQPQHF. DNA for the CDR3: TGTGCCAGCAGAATGAAGCAGCCCCAGCATTTT.

The V and J genes are TRBV7-8 and TRBJ1-1, with no clear D. CDR3 length: 14 residues. Trimming left V 5 bases short and J 10 bases short, with 20 bases between. Germline V lookup: CDR1 SGHVS, CDR2 FQNEAQ. DNA for the CDR3: TGTGCCAGCAGCACCCTGGGCCAACGGGATGGAGCTTTCTTT. As protein: CASSTLGQRDGAFF.

This rearrangement joins TRBV6-1 to TRBJ2-2; TRBD1 agrees at 12 bases. This CDR3 contains 15 residues. Losses at the gene ends were 6 bases for V and 6 bases for J; bases not matched to a gene: 5. Per germline, CDR1 MNHNS and CDR2 SASEGT. The CDR3 sequence is CASSPGQGAAGELFF. DNA of the CDR3: TGTGCCAGCAGCCCGGGACAGGGGGCCGCCGGGGAGCTGTTTTTT.

The chain is built from TRBV27 and TRBJ2-6, with D hard to call. CDR1 is MNHEY, CDR2 SMNVEV, per germline (reference sequence). The CDR3 is 15 residues long. V lost 0 bases to trimming and J lost 0 bases, with 3 bases between them. CDR3 protein: CASSLSHSGANVLTF. As DNA, the CDR3 is TGTGCCAGCAGTTTATCACACTCTGGGGCCAACGTCCTGACTTTC.

With respect to this clonotype: One end of the junction does not line up with germline, which may come from a read error. This sequence joins TRBV7-7 and TRBJ2-5; 11 bases map to TRBD2. The germline V gene has CDR1 SSHAT and CDR2 FNYEAQ (reference sequence). The CDR3 spans 15 residues. Here the CDR3 DNA reads TGTGCTAGCAGCCCGACTAGCGGGAACGGAGAGACCCAGTACTTC. Its translation: CASSPTSGNGETQYF. Full variable domain (rest looked up from reference TRBV7-7 and TRBJ2-5): GAGVSQSPRYKVTKRGQDVTLRCDPISSHATLYWYQQALGQGPEFLTYFNYEAQPDKSGLPSDRFSAERPEGSISTLTIQRTEQRDSAMYRCASSPTSGNGETQYFGPGTRLLVL.

The rearrangement links TRBV5-6 to TRBJ1-2, with TRBD1 matching over 9 bases. Unmatched junction bases numbered 18, after V lost 1 base and J lost 8 bases. CDR1 SGHDT and CDR2 YYEEEE come from the germline V gene. CDR3 size: 18 residues. The chain's CDR3 is CASSLSTLYRGRLGGYTF. CDR3 sequence (DNA): TGTGCCAGCAGCTTGTCTACCTTGTACAGGGGGCGTCTTGGAGGCTACACCTTC.

This chain links TRBV12-3 or TRBV12-4 with TRBJ1-5; D is uncertain. This CDR3 has 13 residues. Trimming removed 3 bases at V and 5 bases at J, with 8 bases between. CDR3 in amino acids: CASSFGIYQPQHF. CDR3 DNA sequence: TGTGCCAGCAGTTTCGGCATTTATCAGCCCCAGCATTTT.

This sequence joins TRBV5-1 and TRBJ2-2; D perhaps matches TRBD2 (6 bases). The V end lost 0 bases, the J end lost 8 bases, and 11 bases lay between the germline ends. This CDR3 has 14 residues. Germline loops: CDR1 SGHRS, CDR2 YFSETQ. CDR3 coding DNA: TGCGCCAGCAGCTTGGTCGCTAGCGAGGGGGAGCTGTTTTTT. Its protein is CASSLVASEGELFF.

This rearrangement joins TRBV2 to TRBJ1-1; no firm D call. Between the trimmed V and J ends, which lost 4 bases and 2 bases, there was a span of 5 bases. This CDR3 contains 12 residues. The germline CDR1 and CDR2 sequences are SNHLY and FYNNEI. CDR3 region: CASSVVNTEAFF. CDR3 nucleotides: TGTGCCAGCAGTGTGGTCAACACTGAAGCTTTCTTT.

This clonotype was detected a few times. The chain is built from TRBV6-2 or TRBV6-3 and TRBJ1-1, with 7 bases aligning to TRBD1. Trimming at V came to 7 bases and at J to 3 bases, leaving 5 bases not matched to a gene. Germline V gives CDR1 MNHEY, CDR2 SVGEGT. The CDR3 spans 13 residues. CDR3 protein: CASTRQGDTEAFF. The CDR3 region has the DNA TGTGCCAGCACCCGACAGGGTGACACTGAAGCTTTCTTT.

This clonotype showed up just once. J is TRBJ2-3 and V is TRBV12-5, with a possible D match to TRBD1 (6 bases). This CDR3 region has 15 residues. CDR1 LGHNT and CDR2 FRNRAP come from the germline V gene. Trimming took 6 bases from V and 0 from J, leaving 13 bases between them. CDR3 DNA sequence: TGTGCTAGTGGCAGACAGGAGACTAGCACAGATACGCAGTATTTT. Translation: CASGRQETSTDTQYF.

The rearrangement joins TRBV4-2 to TRBJ2-1, with D unresolved. The germline V gene has CDR1 LGHNA and CDR2 YNFKEQ. The V and J ends lost 0 bases and 10 bases respectively, with 10 bases between them. The CDR3 has 13 residues. This CDR3 reads CASSQDEAVEQFF. As DNA, the CDR3 is TGTGCCAGCAGCCAAGATGAGGCGGTCGAGCAGTTCTTC.

This clonotype is a singleton in its sample. The chain uses TRBV2 and TRBJ2-7; D may be TRBD1 (9 bases). The CDR3 totals 14 residues. Germline assignment: CDR1 SNHLY and CDR2 FYNNEI. V was trimmed by 8 bases and J by 12 bases, leaving 26 bases between them. This CDR3 reads CASFGGDRAWLSYF. In DNA, the CDR3 is TGTGCCAGCTTCGGGGGGGACAGGGCCTGGCTGTCGTACTTC.

The V gene is TRBV19, the J gene TRBJ1-1; 10 bases align to TRBD1. V was clipped by 6 bases and J by 5 bases; unmatched bases: 12. The CDR3 totals 16 residues. Germline values: CDR1 LNHDA, CDR2 SQIVND (reference sequence). The chain's CDR3 is CASSQITGTGVTEAFF. The CDR3 DNA reads as TGTGCCAGTAGCCAAATCACCGGGACAGGGGTTACTGAAGCTTTCTTT.

The genes are TRBV5-6 and TRBJ2-2; D remains ambiguous. This CDR3 region has 15 residues. Germline V gene data show CDR1 as SGHDT and CDR2 as YYEEEE. V was clipped by 0 bases and J by 1 base, with 7 bases between them. The CDR3: CASSLVNLNTGELFF. CDR3 sequence (DNA): TGTGCCAGCAGCTTGGTGAACCTGAACACCGGGGAGCTGTTTTTT. Using reference TRBV5-6 and TRBJ2-2 for the parts outside the CDR3, the full variable domain is DAGVTQSPTHLIKTRGQQVTLRCSPKSGHDTVSWYQQALGQGPQFIFQYYEEEERQRGNFPDRFSGHQFPNYSSELNVNALLLGDSALYLCASSLVNLNTGELFFGEGSRLTVL.